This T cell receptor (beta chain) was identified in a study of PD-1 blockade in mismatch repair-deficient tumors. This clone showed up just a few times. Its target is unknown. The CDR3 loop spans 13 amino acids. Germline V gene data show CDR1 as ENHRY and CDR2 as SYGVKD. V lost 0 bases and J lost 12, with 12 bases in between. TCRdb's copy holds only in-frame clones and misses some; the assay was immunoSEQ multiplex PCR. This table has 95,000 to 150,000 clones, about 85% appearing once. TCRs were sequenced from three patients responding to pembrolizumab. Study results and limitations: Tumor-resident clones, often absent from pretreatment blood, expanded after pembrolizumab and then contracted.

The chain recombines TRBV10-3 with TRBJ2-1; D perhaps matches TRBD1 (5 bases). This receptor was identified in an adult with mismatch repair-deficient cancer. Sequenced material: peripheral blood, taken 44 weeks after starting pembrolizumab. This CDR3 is CAISESRQGGQFF. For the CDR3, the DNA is TGTGCCATCAGTGAGTCGAGGCAGGGTGGGCAGTTCTTC.